Listed below are T cell receptor beta chains from one sample, sequenced in a study of blood T cells in healthy people across ages. TCRdb used MiXCR to reprocess the 5' RACE reads, holding one entry per CDR3 protein. The sample lists about 1 million distinct CDR3 sequences; under 45% were seen once. Sequencing was carried out using blood. The receptors originated from a woman in her fifties or sixties in good health. CDR3s include the opening cysteine and the closing phenylalanine or tryptophan. A D gene is named only where the DNA matches it firmly. For some rows the clone size is stated as once, few or many, or as a class when expanded; others skip it.

D: -
V: TRBV7-8
J: TRBJ2-1
size: once
CDR3: CASGTGVCEQFF
DNA: TGTGCCAGCGGGACTGGCGTTTGTGAGCAGTTCTTC

D: TRBD1
V: TRBV28
J: TRBJ2-7
size: few
CDR3: CASSSPGQVRREQYF
DNA: TGTGCCAGCAGTTCTCCGGGACAGGTGAGGCGCGAGCAGTACTTC

D: TRBD1
V: TRBV28
J: TRBJ2-5
size: many
CDR3: CASRSPGTGAETQYF
DNA: TGTGCCAGCAGAAGTCCCGGGACAGGGGCAGAGACCCAGTACTTC

D: TRBD1
V: TRBV4-1
J: TRBJ1-6
size: -
CDR3: CASSQPGQGADSPLHF
DNA: TGCGCCAGCAGCCAACCCGGACAGGGGGCGGATTCACCCCTCCACTTT

D: -
V: TRBV5-6
J: TRBJ2-7
size: -
CDR3: CASSLLYPSGTFEQYF
DNA: TGTGCCAGCAGCTTGTTGTACCCATCCGGGACATTCGAGCAGTACTTC

D: -
V: TRBV5-6
J: TRBJ2-1
size: -
CDR3: CASSLSDYNEQFF
DNA: TGTGCCAGCAGCTTGTCGGATTACAATGAGCAGTTCTTC

D: -
V: TRBV29-1
J: TRBJ2-2
size: -
CDR3: CSVGIMGQTPGELFF
DNA: TGCAGCGTTGGTATCATGGGCCAGACGCCCGGGGAGCTGTTTTTT

D: -
V: TRBV7-2
J: TRBJ1-2
size: -
CDR3: CASRGQLASNYGYTF
DNA: TGTGCCAGCAGAGGACAGCTGGCCTCTAACTATGGCTACACCTTC

D: TRBD1
V: TRBV5-6
J: TRBJ2-7
size: once
CDR3: CASSLEGAVLTSSYEQYF
DNA: TGTGCCAGCAGCTTGGAGGGGGCCGTCCTCACAAGCTCCTACGAGCAGTACTTC

D: -
V: TRBV11-1
J: TRBJ2-5
size: -
CDR3: CASSFEDRNEQYF
DNA: TGTGCCAGCAGCTTTGAGGATAGGAATGAGCAGTACTTC

D: TRBD2
V: TRBV5-1
J: TRBJ2-2
size: -
CDR3: CASSGGLAVTGELFF
DNA: TGCGCCAGCAGCGGGGGACTAGCGGTCACCGGGGAGCTGTTTTTT

D: -
V: TRBV11-1
J: TRBJ1-1
size: few
CDR3: CASAKNTEAFF
DNA: TGTGCCAGCGCAAAGAACACTGAAGCTTTCTTT

D: -
V: TRBV7-9
J: TRBJ2-7
size: -
CDR3: CASSSRTGEGIYEQYF
DNA: TGTGCCAGCAGCTCTCGCACAGGGGAGGGTATCTACGAGCAGTACTTC

D: -
V: TRBV5-1
J: TRBJ2-1
size: few
CDR3: CASSLGSTDNEQFF
DNA: TGCGCCAGCAGCCTGGGATCGACAGACAATGAGCAGTTCTTC

D: TRBD1
V: TRBV27
J: TRBJ2-7
size: few
CDR3: CASTTYPGTGGYEQYF
DNA: TGTGCCAGCACCACATACCCCGGGACAGGGGGCTACGAGCAGTACTTC

D: TRBD2
V: TRBV7-2
J: TRBJ2-7
size: many
CDR3: CASSMTSGSSYEQYF
DNA: TGTGCCAGCAGTATGACTAGCGGGAGCTCCTACGAGCAGTACTTC

D: -
V: TRBV5-8
J: TRBJ2-4
size: -
CDR3: CASSLGAGTLLKNIQYF
DNA: TGTGCCAGCAGCTTAGGGGCCGGGACCCTACTCAAAAACATTCAGTACTTC

D: -
V: TRBV3-1
J: TRBJ2-3
size: few
CDR3: CASSQDQETVGYF
DNA: TGTGCCAGCAGCCAAGATCAGGAGACTGTAGGGTATTTT

D: TRBD1
V: TRBV25-1
J: TRBJ2-3
size: -
CDR3: CASSADRVGTDTQYF
DNA: TGTGCCAGCAGTGCGGACAGGGTCGGAACAGATACGCAGTATTTT

D: TRBD1
V: TRBV7-8
J: TRBJ2-7
size: few
CDR3: CASSPPQGYEQYF
DNA: TGTGCCAGCAGCCCACCACAGGGGTACGAGCAGTACTTC

D: TRBD1
V: TRBV4-1
J: TRBJ2-6
size: -
CDR3: CASSPIQDRVGANVLTF
DNA: TGCGCCAGCAGCCCAATACAGGACAGGGTCGGGGCCAACGTCCTGACTTTC

D: TRBD2
V: TRBV29-1
J: TRBJ2-7
size: few
CDR3: CSVGLAGGSYEQYF
DNA: TGCAGCGTTGGCCTAGCGGGAGGATCATACGAGCAGTACTTC

D: -
V: TRBV27
J: TRBJ2-5
size: few
CDR3: CASRPHHQETQYF
DNA: TGTGCCAGCAGGCCCCATCACCAAGAGACCCAGTACTTC

D: TRBD2
V: TRBV9
J: TRBJ2-5
size: few
CDR3: CASNGGAGETQYF
DNA: TGTGCCAGCAACGGGGGGGCCGGGGAGACCCAGTACTTC

D: -
V: TRBV29-1
J: TRBJ2-3
size: -
CDR3: CSVEARGGDGDTQYF
DNA: TGCAGCGTTGAAGCCAGGGGAGGGGATGGAGATACGCAGTATTTT

D: -
V: TRBV20-1
J: TRBJ1-6
size: -
CDR3: CSASGGLMVHF
DNA: TGCAGTGCTAGCGGGGGTCTAATGGTCCACTTT

D: -
V: TRBV20-1
J: TRBJ1-1
size: many
CDR3: CSARGVTGLTAEAFF
DNA: TGCAGTGCTAGAGGTGTTACAGGGTTGACCGCTGAAGCTTTCTTT

D: -
V: TRBV18
J: TRBJ2-7
size: many
CDR3: CASSPNPGMDEQYF
DNA: TGTGCCAGCTCCCCCAACCCAGGGATGGACGAGCAGTACTTC

D: TRBD2
V: TRBV20-1
J: TRBJ2-3
size: -
CDR3: CSATPLARGTDTQYF
DNA: TGCAGTGCTACCCCACTAGCGCGGGGCACAGATACGCAGTATTTT

D: -
V: TRBV11-2
J: TRBJ2-1
size: few
CDR3: CASSRDINEQFF
DNA: TGTGCCAGCAGCAGGGACATCAATGAGCAGTTCTTC

D: -
V: TRBV4-1
J: TRBJ2-1
size: -
CDR3: CASSQDHVGHRNEQFF
DNA: TGCGCCAGCAGCCAAGATCACGTAGGGCACAGGAATGAGCAGTTCTTC

D: -
V: TRBV20-1
J: TRBJ2-3
size: -
CDR3: CSASGTSFTDTQYF
DNA: TGCAGTGCTAGCGGGACTTCCTTCACAGATACGCAGTATTTT

D: TRBD1
V: TRBV6-5
J: TRBJ2-1
size: few
CDR3: CASSYDGGQDNYNEQFF
DNA: TGTGCCAGCAGTTACGATGGGGGACAGGATAACTACAATGAGCAGTTCTTC

D: -
V: TRBV19
J: TRBJ1-5
size: once
CDR3: CASGPNTGNQPQHF
DNA: TGTGCCAGCGGCCCTAATACTGGCAATCAGCCCCAGCATTTT

D: -
V: TRBV2
J: TRBJ1-2
size: few
CDR3: CASRPDSPNYGYTF
DNA: TGTGCCAGCAGGCCGGACAGCCCTAACTATGGCTACACCTTC

D: TRBD1
V: TRBV9
J: TRBJ2-3
size: -
CDR3: CAASGQGIDTQYF
DNA: TGTGCCGCTTCCGGACAGGGGATAGATACGCAGTATTTT

D: TRBD2
V: TRBV24-1
J: TRBJ2-3
size: -
CDR3: CATSDTAGGPPTGTQYF
DNA: TGTGCCACCAGTGACACAGCGGGAGGGCCTCCTACCGGTACGCAGTATTTT

D: TRBD2
V: TRBV2
J: TRBJ2-4
size: -
CDR3: CASGAKNIQYF
DNA: TGTGCTAGCGGGGCCAAAAACATTCAGTACTTC

D: -
V: TRBV25-1
J: TRBJ1-4
size: -
CDR3: CAKDRDGWEKLFF
DNA: TGTGCCAAGGACCGGGACGGATGGGAAAAACTGTTTTTT

D: -
V: TRBV20-1
J: TRBJ2-7
size: few
CDR3: CSARRLSAYNEQYF
DNA: TGCAGTGCTAGAAGACTATCTGCCTACAATGAGCAGTACTTC

D: TRBD2
V: TRBV29-1
J: TRBJ2-2
size: -
CDR3: CSVEGWTSGGDTGELFF
DNA: TGCAGCGTTGAAGGGTGGACTAGCGGGGGGGACACCGGGGAGCTGTTTTTT

D: -
V: TRBV4-2
J: TRBJ1-5
size: -
CDR3: CASSQERGRQPQHF
DNA: TGTGCCAGCAGCCAAGAAAGGGGAAGACAGCCCCAGCATTTT

D: TRBD2
V: TRBV29-1
J: TRBJ2-3
size: -
CDR3: CSVEKASGRSDTQYF
DNA: TGCAGCGTTGAAAAGGCTAGCGGGAGGTCAGATACGCAGTATTTT

D: TRBD1
V: TRBV5-1
J: TRBJ2-5
size: -
CDR3: CASSVGQRGQETQYF
DNA: TGCGCCAGCAGCGTGGGACAGAGGGGCCAAGAGACCCAGTACTTC

D: TRBD2
V: TRBV18
J: TRBJ2-4
size: -
CDR3: CASSPPLAGAYEQYF
DNA: TGTGCCAGCTCACCACCTCTAGCGGGAGCCTACGAACAGTACTTC

D: -
V: TRBV7-2
J: TRBJ1-1
size: -
CDR3: CASSFQGYDTEAFF
DNA: TGTGCCAGCAGCTTCCAGGGTTATGACACTGAAGCTTTCTTT

D: TRBD1
V: TRBV30
J: TRBJ1-5
size: -
CDR3: CVWSSLDRVNQPQHF
DNA: TGTGTCTGGAGTTCCCTGGACAGGGTCAATCAGCCCCAGCATTTT

D: TRBD1
V: TRBV6-1
J: TRBJ2-5
size: few
CDR3: CASMKGARTQYF
DNA: TGTGCCAGCATGAAGGGGGCGCGGACCCAGTACTTC

D: -
V: TRBV7-9
J: TRBJ2-1
size: -
CDR3: CASSFGGVSNEQFF
DNA: TGTGCCAGCAGCTTCGGGGGAGTTTCGAATGAGCAGTTCTTC

D: -
V: TRBV5-1
J: TRBJ2-4
size: -
CDR3: CASSLDPKTYVQYF
DNA: TGCGCCAGCAGCTTGGATCCCAAAACCTACGTGCAGTACTTC

D: TRBD2
V: TRBV4-2
J: TRBJ2-1
size: few
CDR3: CASSPEEREGQFYNEQFF
DNA: TGTGCCAGCAGCCCAGAGGAGCGGGAGGGCCAGTTCTACAATGAGCAGTTCTTC

D: -
V: TRBV3-1
J: TRBJ2-3
size: few
CDR3: CASSQEGAPRDTQYF
DNA: TGTGCCAGCAGCCAAGAAGGGGCGCCCAGAGATACGCAGTATTTT

D: TRBD1
V: TRBV20-1
J: TRBJ1-6
size: -
CDR3: CSAEDRRNSPLHF
DNA: TGCAGTGCTGAGGACAGGAGAAATTCACCCCTCCACTTT

D: TRBD1
V: TRBV20-1
J: TRBJ1-1
size: -
CDR3: CSAPIGRQGNTEAFF
DNA: TGCAGTGCTCCAATAGGTCGACAGGGGAACACTGAAGCTTTCTTT

D: -
V: TRBV4-1
J: TRBJ2-3
size: few
CDR3: CASSRPVSTDTQYF
DNA: TGCGCCAGCAGCCGACCGGTGAGCACAGATACGCAGTATTTT